This T cell receptor beta chain was recovered during a study of T cells in Graves' hyperthyroidism and ophthalmopathy. TCR beta CDR3 region amplification was performed from RNA transcripts. An initial round of RT-PCR targeting the TCR CDR3 relied on the HTBI primer set. A single record per CDR3 protein comes from TCRdb applying MiXCR to the multiplex PCR reads. The sample consists of 380,000 or so distinct CDR3 sequences, approximately 12% of them appearing once. This clonotype has at least ten counts. CDR1 and CDR2 from the germline V gene are SGHAT and FQNNGV. The CDR3 extends over 13 amino acids. The V and J ends lost 2 bases and 9 bases respectively, with 11 bases between them. Newly diagnosed patients aged 18 to 65 had hyperthyroidism of under 2 months' duration.

The sample taken for sequencing was blood. The chain links TRBV11-2 to TRBJ2-1; TRBD1 might be the D (5 bases). The receptor was isolated from a man younger than 45 with Graves' hyperthyroidism that later progressed to Graves' ophthalmopathy. CDR3 in amino acids: CASSLTQGTEQFF. The CDR3 DNA is TGTGCCAGCAGCTTAACTCAGGGAACTGAGCAGTTCTTC.